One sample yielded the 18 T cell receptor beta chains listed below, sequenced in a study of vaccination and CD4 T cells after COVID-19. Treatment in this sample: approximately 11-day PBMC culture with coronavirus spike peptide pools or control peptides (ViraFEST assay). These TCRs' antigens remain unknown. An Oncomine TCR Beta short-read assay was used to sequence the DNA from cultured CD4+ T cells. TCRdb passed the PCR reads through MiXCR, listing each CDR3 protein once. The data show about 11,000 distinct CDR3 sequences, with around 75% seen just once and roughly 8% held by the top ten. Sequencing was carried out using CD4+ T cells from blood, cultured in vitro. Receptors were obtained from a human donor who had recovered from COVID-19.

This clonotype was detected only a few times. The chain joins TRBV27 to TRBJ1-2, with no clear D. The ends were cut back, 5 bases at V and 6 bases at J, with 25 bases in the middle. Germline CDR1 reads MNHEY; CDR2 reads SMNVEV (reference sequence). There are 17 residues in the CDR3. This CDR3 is CASSIPPGTPGWDGYTF. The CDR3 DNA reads TGTGCCAGCAGTATCCCCCCAGGCACGCCGGGTTGGGATGGCTACACCTTC.

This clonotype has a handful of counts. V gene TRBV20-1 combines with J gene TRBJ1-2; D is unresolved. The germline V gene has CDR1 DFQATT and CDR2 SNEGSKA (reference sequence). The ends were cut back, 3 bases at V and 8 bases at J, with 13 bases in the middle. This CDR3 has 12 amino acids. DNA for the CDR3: TGCAGTGCTAGGGGAGGGTGGGTCGGCTACACCTTC. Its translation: CSARGGWVGYTF.

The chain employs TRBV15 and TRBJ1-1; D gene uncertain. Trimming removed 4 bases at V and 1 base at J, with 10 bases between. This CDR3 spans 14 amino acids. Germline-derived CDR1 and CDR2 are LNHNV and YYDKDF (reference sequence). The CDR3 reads CATSKGLTNTEAFF. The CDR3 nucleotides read TGTGCCACCAGCAAAGGACTTACGAACACTGAAGCTTTCTTT.

The DNA of the CDR3 is TGTGCCAGCAGTGAAGGGGGGGGGCCCTATGGCTACACCTTC. It encodes CASSEGGGPYGYTF. This chain joins TRBV28 and TRBJ1-2; tentative D call: TRBD1 (6 bases). The CDR3 is 14 amino acids. Per germline, CDR1 MDHEN and CDR2 SYDVKM. V was pared by 5 bases and J by 4 bases, with 14 bases between.

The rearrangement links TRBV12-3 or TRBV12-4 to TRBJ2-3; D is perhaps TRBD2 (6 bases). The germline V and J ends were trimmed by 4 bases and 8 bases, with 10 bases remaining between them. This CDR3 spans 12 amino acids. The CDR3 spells CASSYSGGTQYF. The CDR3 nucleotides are TGTGCCAGCAGTTATAGCGGTGGTACGCAGTATTTT.

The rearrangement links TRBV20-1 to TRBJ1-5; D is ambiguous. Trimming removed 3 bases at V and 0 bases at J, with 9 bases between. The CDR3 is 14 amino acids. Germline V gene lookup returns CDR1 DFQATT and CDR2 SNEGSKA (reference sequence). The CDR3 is CSARVLTSNQPQHF. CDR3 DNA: TGCAGTGCTAGGGTCCTCACTAGCAATCAGCCCCAGCATTTT.

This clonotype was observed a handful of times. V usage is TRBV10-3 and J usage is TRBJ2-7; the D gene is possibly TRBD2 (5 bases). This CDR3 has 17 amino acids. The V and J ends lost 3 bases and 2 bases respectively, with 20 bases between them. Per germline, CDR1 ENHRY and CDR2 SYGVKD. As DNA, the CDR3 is TGTGCCATCAGTGACCCTTTGGGCGGACTTTCCACCTACGAGCAGTACTTC. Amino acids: CAISDPLGGLSTYEQYF.

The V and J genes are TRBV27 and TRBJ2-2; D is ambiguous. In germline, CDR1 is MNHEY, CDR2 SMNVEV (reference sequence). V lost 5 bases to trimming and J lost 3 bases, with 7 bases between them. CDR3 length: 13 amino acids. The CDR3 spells CASSPLDTGELFF. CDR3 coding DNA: TGTGCCAGCAGTCCCCTAGACACCGGGGAGCTGTTTTTT.

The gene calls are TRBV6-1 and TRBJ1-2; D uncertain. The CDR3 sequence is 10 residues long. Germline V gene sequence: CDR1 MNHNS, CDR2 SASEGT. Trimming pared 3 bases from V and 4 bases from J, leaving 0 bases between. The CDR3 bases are TGTGCCAGCAGTGACTATGGCTACACCTTC. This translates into CASSDYGYTF.

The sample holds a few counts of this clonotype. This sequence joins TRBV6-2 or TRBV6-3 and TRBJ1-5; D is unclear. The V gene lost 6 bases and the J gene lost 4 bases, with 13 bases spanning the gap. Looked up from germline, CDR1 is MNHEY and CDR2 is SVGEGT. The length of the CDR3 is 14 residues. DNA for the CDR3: TGTGCCAGCAGAAGTACGGGCACGAATCAGCCCCAGCATTTT. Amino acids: CASRSTGTNQPQHF.

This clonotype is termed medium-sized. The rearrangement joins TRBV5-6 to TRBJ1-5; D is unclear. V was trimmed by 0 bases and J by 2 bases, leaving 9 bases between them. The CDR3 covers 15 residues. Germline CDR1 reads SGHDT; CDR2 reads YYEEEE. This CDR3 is CASSLGSLGNQPQHF. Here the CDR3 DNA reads TGTGCCAGCAGCTTGGGGAGTTTGGGCAATCAGCCCCAGCATTTT. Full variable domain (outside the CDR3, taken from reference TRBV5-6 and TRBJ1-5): DAGVTQSPTHLIKTRGQQVTLRCSPKSGHDTVSWYQQALGQGPQFIFQYYEEEERQRGNFPDRFSGHQFPNYSSELNVNALLLGDSALYLCASSLGSLGNQPQHFGDGTRLSIL.

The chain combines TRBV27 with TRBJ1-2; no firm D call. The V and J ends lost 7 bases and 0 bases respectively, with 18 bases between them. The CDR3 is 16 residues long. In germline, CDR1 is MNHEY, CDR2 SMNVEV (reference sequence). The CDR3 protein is CASKTTLLPTNYGYTF. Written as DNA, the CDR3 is TGTGCCAGCAAGACTACACTATTACCTACTAACTATGGCTACACCTTC.

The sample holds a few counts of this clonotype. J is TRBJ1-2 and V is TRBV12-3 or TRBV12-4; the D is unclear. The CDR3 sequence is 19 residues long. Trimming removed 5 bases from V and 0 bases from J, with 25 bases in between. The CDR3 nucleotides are TGTGCCAGCAGTCTAACCCTCTCCGACTTCAAACCTGCTAACTATGGCTACACCTTC. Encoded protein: CASSLTLSDFKPANYGYTF.

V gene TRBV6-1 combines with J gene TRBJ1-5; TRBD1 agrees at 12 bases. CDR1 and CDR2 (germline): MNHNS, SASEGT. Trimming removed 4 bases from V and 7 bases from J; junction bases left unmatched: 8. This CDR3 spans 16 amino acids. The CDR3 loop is CASSARDRGPGQPQHF. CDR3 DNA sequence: TGTGCCAGCAGTGCCCGGGACAGGGGGCCGGGACAGCCCCAGCATTTT.

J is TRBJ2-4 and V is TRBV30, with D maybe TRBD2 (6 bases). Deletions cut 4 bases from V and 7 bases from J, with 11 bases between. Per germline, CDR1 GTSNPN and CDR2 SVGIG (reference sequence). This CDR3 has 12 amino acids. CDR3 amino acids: CAWTGSGNIQYF. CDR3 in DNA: TGTGCCTGGACAGGGAGCGGGAACATTCAGTACTTC.

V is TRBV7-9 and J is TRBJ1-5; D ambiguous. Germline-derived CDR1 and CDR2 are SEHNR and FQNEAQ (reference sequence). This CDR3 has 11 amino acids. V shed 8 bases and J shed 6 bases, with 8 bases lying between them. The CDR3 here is CASGVAQPQHF. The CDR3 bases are TGTGCCAGCGGGGTGGCTCAGCCCCAGCATTTT.

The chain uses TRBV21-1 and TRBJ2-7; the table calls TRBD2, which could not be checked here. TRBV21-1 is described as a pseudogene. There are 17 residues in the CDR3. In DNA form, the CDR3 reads TGTGCCAGCAGCAAAGCTTTGAGACTAGCGGGATCCTACGAGCAGTACTTC. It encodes CASSKALRLAGSYEQYF.

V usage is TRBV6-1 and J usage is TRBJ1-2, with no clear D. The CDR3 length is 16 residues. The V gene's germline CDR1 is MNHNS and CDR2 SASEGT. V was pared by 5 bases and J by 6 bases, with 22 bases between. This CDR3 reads CASSREGTRPFNGYTF. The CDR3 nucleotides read TGTGCCAGCAGTCGGGAGGGAACCCGACCATTTAATGGCTACACCTTC.